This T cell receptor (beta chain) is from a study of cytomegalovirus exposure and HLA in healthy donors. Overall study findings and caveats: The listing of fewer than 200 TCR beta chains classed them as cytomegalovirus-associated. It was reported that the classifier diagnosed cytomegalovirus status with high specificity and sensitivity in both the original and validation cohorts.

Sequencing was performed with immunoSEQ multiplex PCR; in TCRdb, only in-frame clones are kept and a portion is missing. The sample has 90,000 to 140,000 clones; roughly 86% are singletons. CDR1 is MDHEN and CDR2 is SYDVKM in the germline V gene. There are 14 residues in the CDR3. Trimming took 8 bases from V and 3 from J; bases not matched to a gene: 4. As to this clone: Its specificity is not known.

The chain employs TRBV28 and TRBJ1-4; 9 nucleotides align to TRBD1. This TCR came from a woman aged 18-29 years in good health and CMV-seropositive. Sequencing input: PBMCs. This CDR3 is CASGGQGANEKLFF. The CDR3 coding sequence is TGTGCCAGCGGGGGACAGGGCGCTAATGAAAAACTGTTTTTT.